Listed below are T cell receptor beta chains from one sample, sequenced in a study of T cell responses to AZD1222 COVID-19 vaccine. Measured with immunoSEQ multiplex PCR; TCRdb has only the in-frame clones, and not every one. This sample has approximately 180,000 clones, with about nine tenths found just once. The source was peripheral blood, collected on day 0 of AZD1222 vaccination. The receptor source for this set is an adult in good health. The conserved cysteine and the conserved F or W are not part of the CDR3 here. The D gene is left open where the match is weak.

13 | TRBJ2-7 | - | TRBV11-2 | ASSLEGTRGYEQY
12 | TRBJ2-3 | - | TRBV29-1 | SVEYDGGADTQY
13 | TRBJ1-1 | - | TRBV5-5 | ASTPFRGTDTEAF
12 | TRBJ2-1 | - | TRBV6-2/TRBV6-3 | ASSPGGSYNEQF
13 | TRBJ1-2 | - | TRBV6-2/TRBV6-3 | ASSSGTAAGYGYT
12 | TRBJ1-2 | - | TRBV6-2/TRBV6-3 | ASSYSPGDYGYT
13 | TRBJ2-2 | TRBD1 | TRBV6-4 | ASRPDRADTGELF
14 | TRBJ2-2 | TRBD1 | TRBV5-1 | ASSNRDRGDTGELF
11 | TRBJ1-1 | - | TRBV29-1 | SVETGLNTEAF
13 | TRBJ2-5 | - | TRBV6-5 | AVINQRTSKETQY
11 | TRBJ2-2 | TRBD1 | TRBV7-3 | ASSPEGAGELF
12 | TRBJ2-1 | - | TRBV9 | ASSVGGPNNEQF
12 | TRBJ1-4 | - | TRBV5-1 | ASSLTTTNEKLF
12 | TRBJ2-2 | TRBD1 | TRBV27 | ASKTGGGTGELF
11 | TRBJ1-1 | - | TRBV6-4 | ASKEASNTEAF
10 | TRBJ2-1 | - | TRBV5-6 | ASSFEPNEQF
9 | TRBJ2-7 | - | TRBV6-5 | ASRDRYEQY
10 | TRBJ1-2 | - | TRBV19 | ASSIDQGWNT
10 | TRBJ1-1 | - | TRBV5-8 | ASSFRATEAF
12 | TRBJ2-7 | - | TRBV6-5 | ASSYIRGSYEQY
9 | TRBJ1-2 | - | TRBV7-2 | ASSFNYGYT
15 | TRBJ2-3 | TRBD2 | TRBV5-6 | ASSGSSGGASTDTQY
14 | TRBJ2-2 | - | TRBV27 | ASSLSSGGRTGELF
11 | TRBJ2-7 | TRBD2 | TRBV5-1 | ASSFGLAYEQY
13 | TRBJ2-5 | - | TRBV7-9 | ASSLGQYYQETQY
13 | TRBJ1-6 | TRBD1 | TRBV18 | ASSIEGAGNSPLH
9 | TRBJ1-1 | - | TRBV30 | ADFRQTEAF
13 | TRBJ2-3 | TRBD2 | TRBV4-2 | ASSLAGFGTDTQY
10 | TRBJ2-3 | - | TRBV7-2 | ASSLETDTQY
14 | TRBJ2-5 | TRBD2 | TRBV10-2 | ASSGWTSGGMETQY
13 | TRBJ2-7 | - | TRBV19 | ASSILRSAGSEQY
13 | TRBJ2-5 | - | TRBV5-1 | ASRFGGLDWETQY
11 | TRBJ2-7 | TRBD1 | TRBV19 | ASSIQGAHEQY
11 | TRBJ2-1 | - | TRBV7-3 | ASSLMSYNEQF
13 | TRBJ1-5 | TRBD1 | TRBV9 | ASSEGTGAGQPQH
11 | TRBJ2-5 | - | TRBV9 | ASSRRMEETQY
10 | TRBJ2-7 | TRBD2 | TRBV29-1 | SVEGLGAEQY
11 | TRBJ2-2 | - | TRBV6-5 | ASTPTGAGELF
11 | TRBJ2-3 | - | TRBV30 | AWSVKGGDTQY
14 | TRBJ1-2 | - | TRBV19 | ASISLGAPRGYGYT
12 | TRBJ1-3 | TRBD1 | TRBV7-3 | ASSDRGHGNTIY